Listed below are T cell receptor beta chains from one sample, sequenced in a study of blood T cells in healthy people across ages. MiXCR, applied by TCRdb to the 5' RACE reads, yields one record per CDR3 protein. The repertoire holds hundreds of thousands of distinct CDR3 sequences, with about 21% as singletons. Specimen: blood. Source of these receptors: a man aged 65 to 79 in good health. Each CDR3 is given with its conserved first and last residue. The D gene is left open where the match is weak. Only some rows state a clone size, as once, few, many or a class for expanded clones.

D gene: .; V gene: TRBV2; clone size: .; J gene: TRBJ2-5; CDR3 DNA: TGTGCCAGCAGTGAAAGGACTACCCAGCGGACCCAGTACTTC; CDR3 protein: CASSERTTQRTQYF
D gene: TRBD1; V gene: TRBV2; clone size: few; J gene: TRBJ1-4; CDR3 DNA: TGTGCCAGCAGTGTTCTGAAAGAACAGGGGGCTGATAATGAAAAACTGTTTTTT; CDR3 protein: CASSVLKEQGADNEKLFF
D gene: .; V gene: TRBV9; clone size: few; J gene: TRBJ1-1; CDR3 DNA: TGTGCCAGCAGCGTAGGTCTCCCTACAGCTGAAGCTTTCTTT; CDR3 protein: CASSVGLPTAEAFF
D gene: TRBD1; V gene: TRBV12-3/TRBV12-4; clone size: .; J gene: TRBJ1-2; CDR3 DNA: TGTGCCAGCGGTTACTGGACAGGGAACTATGGCTACACCTTC; CDR3 protein: CASGYWTGNYGYTF
D gene: .; V gene: TRBV2; clone size: once; J gene: TRBJ2-6; CDR3 DNA: TGTGCCAGCAGCCAGGGGGGAATCCCCTCTGGGGCCAACGTCCTGACTTTC; CDR3 protein: CASSQGGIPSGANVLTF
D gene: TRBD2; V gene: TRBV19; clone size: .; J gene: TRBJ2-1; CDR3 DNA: TGTGCCAGTAGTCTCCGGGAGGGGGGTGAGCAGTTCTTC; CDR3 protein: CASSLREGGEQFF
D gene: .; V gene: TRBV4-3; clone size: .; J gene: TRBJ1-4; CDR3 DNA: TGCGCCAGCAGCCAAGATATGGGTAGGGAAAAACTGTTTTTT; CDR3 protein: CASSQDMGREKLFF
D gene: TRBD1; V gene: TRBV5-1; clone size: .; J gene: TRBJ2-3; CDR3 DNA: TGCGCCAGCAGCTTACTGGGACAGGGTATAGATACGCAGTATTTT; CDR3 protein: CASSLLGQGIDTQYF
D gene: TRBD1; V gene: TRBV10-3; clone size: .; J gene: TRBJ2-7; CDR3 DNA: TGTGCCATCAGTGACCTGGATCGGGACAGCTCGACCTACGAGCAGTACTTC; CDR3 protein: CAISDLDRDSSTYEQYF
D gene: .; V gene: TRBV12-3/TRBV12-4; clone size: .; J gene: TRBJ2-5; CDR3 DNA: TGTGCCAGCGGAGGTCCATCGGCGGGACGTGAGACCCAGTACTTC; CDR3 protein: CASGGPSAGRETQYF
D gene: TRBD2; V gene: TRBV20-1; clone size: .; J gene: TRBJ2-7; CDR3 DNA: TGCAGTGCCCAGGGACTAGCGGGAGGGATCCCAGCCTACGAGCAGTACTTC; CDR3 protein: CSAQGLAGGIPAYEQYF
D gene: .; V gene: TRBV4-1; clone size: .; J gene: TRBJ2-1; CDR3 DNA: TGCGCCAGCAGCCAAGAAGATCGGGGATACAATGAGCAGTTCTTC; CDR3 protein: CASSQEDRGYNEQFF
D gene: .; V gene: TRBV2; clone size: .; J gene: TRBJ2-5; CDR3 DNA: TGTGCCAGCAAACCGGACGAAGAGACCCAGTACTTC; CDR3 protein: CASKPDEETQYF
D gene: TRBD1; V gene: TRBV7-9; clone size: few; J gene: TRBJ1-2; CDR3 DNA: TGTGCCAGCAGCTCGGACAGGGAAGCGAGCTATGGCTACACCTTC; CDR3 protein: CASSSDREASYGYTF
D gene: .; V gene: TRBV2; clone size: .; J gene: TRBJ2-2; CDR3 DNA: TGTGCCAGCAGTGGTCATAATTCGAACACCGGGGAGCTGTTTTTT; CDR3 protein: CASSGHNSNTGELFF
D gene: .; V gene: TRBV6-6; clone size: few; J gene: TRBJ1-1; CDR3 DNA: TGTGCCAGCAGTACTACCAGGGAGAACACTGAAGCTTTCTTT; CDR3 protein: CASSTTRENTEAFF